Described below is a single TCR beta chain sequence and its context. Antigen specificity is unknown. Losses at the gene ends were 5 bases for V and 8 bases for J; bases not matched to a gene: 7. The CDR3 loop spans 14 amino acids. Germline V lookup: CDR1 SEHNR, CDR2 FQNEAQ (reference sequence). This sample was taken from a study of T cells after posttransplantation cyclophosphamide. Only in-frame clones appear in the TCRdb table, and some are missing; sequencing was by immunoSEQ multiplex PCR. The data show some 54,000 clones, 85% to 95% seen once. Overall study results and limits: Later blood repertoires were often dominated by clones from the donor CD8+ memory compartment.

The gene calls are TRBV7-9 and TRBJ1-4, with 8 bases lining up with TRBD1. The sequence was obtained from a woman aged 25-40 years in good health and a related stem cell transplant donor. Sample: PBMCs. The CDR3 DNA reads as TGTGCCAGCAGCGCGTATCAGGGGGCAGAAAAACTGTTTTTT. Translated, it gives CASSAYQGAEKLFF.